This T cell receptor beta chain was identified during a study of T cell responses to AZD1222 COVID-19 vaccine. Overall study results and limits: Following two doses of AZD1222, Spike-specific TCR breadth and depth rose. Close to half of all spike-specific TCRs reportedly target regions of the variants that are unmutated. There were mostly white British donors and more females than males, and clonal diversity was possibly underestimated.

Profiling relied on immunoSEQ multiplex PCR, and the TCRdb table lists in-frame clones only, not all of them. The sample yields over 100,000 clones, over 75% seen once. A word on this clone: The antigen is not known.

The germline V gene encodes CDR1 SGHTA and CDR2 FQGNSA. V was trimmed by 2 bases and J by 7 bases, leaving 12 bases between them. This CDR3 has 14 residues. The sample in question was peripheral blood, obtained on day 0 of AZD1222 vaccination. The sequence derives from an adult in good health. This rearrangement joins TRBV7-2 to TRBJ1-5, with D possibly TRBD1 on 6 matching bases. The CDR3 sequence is CASSLNSGAQPQHF. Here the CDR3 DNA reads TGTGCCAGCAGCTTAAACTCAGGGGCCCAGCCCCAGCATTTT.